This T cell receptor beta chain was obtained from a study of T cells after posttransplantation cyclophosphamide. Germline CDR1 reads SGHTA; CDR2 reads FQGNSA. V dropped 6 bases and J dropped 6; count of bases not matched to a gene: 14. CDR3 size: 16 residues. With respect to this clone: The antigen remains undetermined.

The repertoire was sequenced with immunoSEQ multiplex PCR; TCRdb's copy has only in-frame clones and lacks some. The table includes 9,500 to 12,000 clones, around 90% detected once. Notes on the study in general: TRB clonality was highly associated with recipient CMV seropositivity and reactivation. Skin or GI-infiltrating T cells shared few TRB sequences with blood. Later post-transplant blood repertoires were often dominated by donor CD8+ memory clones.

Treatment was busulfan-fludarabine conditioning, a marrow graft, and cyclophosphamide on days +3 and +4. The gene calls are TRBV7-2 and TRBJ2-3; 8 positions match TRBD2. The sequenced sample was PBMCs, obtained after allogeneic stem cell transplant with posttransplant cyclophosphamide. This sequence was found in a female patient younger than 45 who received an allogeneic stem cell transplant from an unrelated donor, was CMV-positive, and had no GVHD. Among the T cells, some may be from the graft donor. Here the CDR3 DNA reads TGTGCCAGCAGTCCTTTACCGGGACTAGGGAGGGATACGCAGTATTTT. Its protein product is CASSPLPGLGRDTQYF.